Sequencing of this T cell receptor (beta chain) was carried out in a study of a mutant IDH1 vaccine in newly diagnosed glioma. About the study: Radiotherapy, temozolomide, or both had been given previously, and both were given to most. Study observations and caveats: A vaccine-induced immune response developed in more than 85% of the patients.

To note about this clone: As yet, its antigen is unknown.

Specified time point: week 11, during vaccination. A single vaccine dose contained 300 ug of mutant IDH1 20-mer peptide, and topical imiquimod was used with it. Sequencing was performed with immunoSEQ multiplex PCR; in TCRdb, only in-frame clones are kept and a portion is missing. The table includes under 150,000 clones, roughly 77% detected once. The receptor comes from a man between 35 and 55 years old with glioma. The sample was PBMCs, taken from a glioma patient whose treatment included an IDH1 peptide vaccine.

The CDR3 protein is CASRGRLSSYEQYF. CDR3 DNA sequence: TGTGCCAGCAGGGGGAGACTTAGCTCCTACGAGCAGTACTTC. V and J are TRBV6-1 and TRBJ2-7, with D perhaps TRBD2 (5 bases). V gave up 6 bases and J gave up 0 bases, with 12 bases separating them. Germline V CDR1 and CDR2: MNHNS, SASEGT. The CDR3 is 14 residues long.